The 27 T cell receptor beta chains listed next were all sequenced from one sample in a study of response to subunit inactivated influenza vaccine (dated by TCRdb to the late 2010s). Preparation of the library involved RT-PCR. Reads for this sample came from an Illumina HiSeq 2500. The public reads were reprocessed in TCRdb via fastp at Q25 and MiXCR, keeping in-frame beta chains. One record per CDR3 amino acid sequence lists the most common genes and DNA. The sample table contains 600,000 to 850,000 distinct CDR3 sequences; only one count was recorded for around 13% of them. Together, the top ten hold about 7.6% of the sample. This material consisted of PBMCs from blood, taken around two weeks before vaccination. These receptors all come from a man between 45 and 60 years old who received an inactivated influenza vaccine. Donor details come from another sample of the same person, matched by shared clones.

This clonotype was found many times. J is TRBJ1-5 and V is TRBV30; tentatively, D is TRBD1 (5 bases). Germline V gene lookup returns CDR1 GTSNPN and CDR2 SVGIG (reference sequence). Trimming removed 0 bases at V and 4 bases at J, with 7 bases between. The CDR3 length is 13 residues. CDR3 bases: TGTGCCTGGAGTGTACGGGGGAATCAGCCCCAGCATTTT. Its translation is CAWSVRGNQPQHF.

The V and J genes are TRBV10-3 and TRBJ2-3; 11 bases align to TRBD2. The CDR3 spans 14 residues. V was clipped by 6 bases and J by 3 bases; unmatched bases: 2. Germline CDR1 ENHRY, CDR2 SYGVKD. The CDR3: CAIRTSGVTDTQYF. The DNA of the CDR3 is TGTGCCATCAGGACTAGCGGGGTAACAGATACGCAGTATTTT.

This clonotype was observed at least ten times. V is TRBV12-3 or TRBV12-4 and J is TRBJ1-1; no clear D. V was shortened by 0 bases and J by 4 bases, with 6 bases between the two germline ends. The CDR3 has 13 amino acids. As DNA, the CDR3 is TGTGCCAGCAGTTTAGCTCGGGGCACTGAAGCTTTCTTT. Translated: CASSLARGTEAFF.

The chain joins TRBV7-9 to TRBJ1-2; D uncertain. Germline V lookup: CDR1 SEHNR, CDR2 FQNEAQ (reference sequence). Deletions cut 3 bases from V and 9 bases from J, with 14 bases between. The CDR3 sequence is 13 residues long. The DNA of the CDR3 is TGTGCCAGCAGCTTTTTGACCCCTGCGAGCTACACCTTC. Translating gives CASSFLTPASYTF.

In this sample, this clonotype turned up a few times. DNA for the CDR3: TGTGCCAGTAGTGAGAGTAGCGGGGGTTTTGAGACCCAGTACTTC. Translating gives CASSESSGGFETQYF. The chain employs TRBV19 and TRBJ2-5, with 9 bases aligning to TRBD2. Unmatched junction bases numbered 9, after V lost 5 bases and J lost 5 bases. CDR3 length equals 15 residues. In germline, CDR1 is LNHDA, CDR2 SQIVND (reference sequence).

This clonotype showed up many times. This chain joins TRBV5-1 and TRBJ1-4, with 8 nucleotides matching TRBD1. The junction had 7 bases not matched to a gene; V was cut back by 0 bases and J by 6 bases. Germline loops: CDR1 SGHRS, CDR2 YFSETQ. There are 16 residues in the CDR3. DNA for the CDR3: TGCGCCAGCAGCTTGGTCGGGGGACAGGTGGATGAAAAACTGTTTTTT. Protein product: CASSLVGGQVDEKLFF.

The V gene is TRBV7-9, the J gene TRBJ2-7; tentative D call: TRBD2 (7 bases). This CDR3 contains 16 residues. Germline loops: CDR1 SEHNR, CDR2 FQNEAQ (reference sequence). The V and J ends lost 4 bases and 2 bases respectively, with 18 bases between them. This CDR3 reads CASSSPRGGAPYEQYF. The CDR3 bases are TGTGCCAGCAGCTCGCCCAGAGGGGGGGCCCCCTACGAGCAGTACTTC.

The V gene is TRBV7-6, the J gene TRBJ2-1; no definite D call. The CDR3 covers 16 residues. V was clipped by 1 base and J by 2 bases, with 12 bases between them. Germline lookup yields CDR1 SGHVS and CDR2 FNYEAQ. DNA of the CDR3: TGTGCCAGCAGCTTAGTTCCCCTAGGGACCTACAATGAGCAGTTCTTC. Its translation is CASSLVPLGTYNEQFF.

The chain is built from TRBV9 and TRBJ2-3, with 7 positions matching TRBD1. The CDR3 consists of 16 residues. With V trimmed by 0 bases and J by 3 bases, 7 bases remained unmatched. From germline, CDR1 is SGDLS and CDR2 YYNGEE. DNA for the CDR3: TGTGCCAGCAGCGTAGCAGGGGGAAGTTTGACAGATACGCAGTATTTT. Its translation is CASSVAGGSLTDTQYF.

V is TRBV7-8 and J is TRBJ2-7; 8 bases match TRBD2. CDR1 is SGHVS, CDR2 FQNEAQ, per germline. V lost 4 bases, J lost 3 bases, and 8 bases stayed unmatched. The CDR3 covers 15 residues. The CDR3 bases are TGTGCCAGCAGCTCCTACTCCAGCGGGGGCTACGAGCAGTACTTC. Amino acid sequence: CASSSYSSGGYEQYF.

This clonotype was recorded a few times. Here the CDR3 DNA reads TGTGCCAGCAGCTTAGTGGGAAGCTTACAAGCTTTCTTT. This encodes CASSLVGSLQAFF. The genes are TRBV11-2 and TRBJ1-1; no firm D call. V was pared by 1 base and J by 9 bases, with 12 bases between. In germline, CDR1 is SGHAT, CDR2 FQNNGV. This CDR3 spans 13 amino acids.

The rearrangement uses TRBV7-8 and TRBJ2-6; D is possibly TRBD2 (6 bases). Germline V CDR1 and CDR2: SGHVS, FQNEAQ. CDR3 size: 16 residues. The germline V and J ends were trimmed by 2 bases and 0 bases, with 8 bases remaining between them. CDR3 sequence: CASSLRRDSGANVLTF. CDR3 bases: TGTGCCAGCAGCTTACGGCGGGACTCTGGGGCCAACGTCCTGACTTTC. Filled out from reference TRBV7-8 and TRBJ2-6, the complete variable domain reads GAGVSQSPRYKVAKRGQDVALRCDPISGHVSLFWYQQALGQGPEFLTYFQNEAQLDKSGLPSDRFFAERPEGSVSTLKIQRTQQEDSAVYLCASSLRRDSGANVLTFGAGSRLTVL.

The chain recombines TRBV10-3 with TRBJ1-6, with D hard to call. The germline CDR1 and CDR2 sequences are ENHRY and SYGVKD. Trimming took off 0 bases at V and 9 bases at J, with 9 bases between the two ends. The CDR3 covers 14 residues. This CDR3 is CAISESEQSSPLHF. The CDR3 coding sequence is TGTGCCATCAGTGAGTCCGAACAGTCTTCACCCCTCCACTTT.

The V gene is TRBV6-1, the J gene TRBJ2-5, with D possibly matching TRBD1 (5 bases). Germline V gene lookup returns CDR1 MNHNS and CDR2 SASEGT. The CDR3 length is 14 residues. The V end lost 6 bases, the J end lost 4 bases, and 15 bases lay between the germline ends. The DNA for the CDR3 is TGTGCCAGCAGAAATCAGGGATTGGGAGAGACCCAGTACTTC. The encoded protein is CASRNQGLGETQYF.

The chain links TRBV5-1 to TRBJ2-3; 10 bases are a match to TRBD2. V shed 5 bases and J 6 bases; nucleotides not matched to a gene: 6. The CDR3 spans 14 residues. Looked up from germline, CDR1 is SGHRS and CDR2 is YFSETQ. Here the CDR3 reads CASSPGTSDDTQYF. For the CDR3, the DNA is TGCGCCAGCAGTCCCGGGACTAGCGATGATACGCAGTATTTT.

In this sample, this clonotype turned up many times. The chain links TRBV12-3 or TRBV12-4 to TRBJ2-5; D not certain. CDR3 length equals 14 residues. V lost 8 bases, J lost 5 bases, and 18 bases lay in between. The CDR3 DNA reads as TGTGCCAGCTCCCCGCCGGTTGGTAGGGAGACCCAGTACTTC. It yields the protein CASSPPVGRETQYF.

The V and J genes are TRBV20-1 and TRBJ2-7; D gene unclear. The CDR3 loop spans 13 amino acids. Germline-derived CDR1 and CDR2 are DFQATT and SNEGSKA (reference sequence). V dropped 6 bases and J dropped 2 bases, with 14 bases sitting between them. The CDR3 protein is CSAPGRAAYEQYF. CDR3 sequence (DNA): TGCAGTGCCCCCGGCCGGGCAGCCTACGAGCAGTACTTC.

This clonotype was seen more than once but under ten times. The rearrangement uses TRBV20-1 and TRBJ2-3, with 9 bases that match TRBD1. This CDR3 contains 14 residues. Germline CDR1 DFQATT, CDR2 SNEGSKA (reference sequence). V was pared by 6 bases and J by 4 bases, with 8 bases of the junction left unmatched. CDR3 coding DNA: TGCAGTGCAATCCGGGACAGGGCCCCAGATACGCAGTATTTT. This codes for CSAIRDRAPDTQYF.

This clonotype was seen many times. The chain links TRBV13 to TRBJ2-1, with TRBD2 as a possible D gene (6 bases). The germline V gene has CDR1 PRHDT and CDR2 FYEKMQ (reference sequence). This CDR3 has 15 amino acids. With 3 bases removed from V and 6 bases from J, the gap between germline ends came to 15 bases. The CDR3 coding sequence is TGTGCCAGCAGCTTTAGTCTCGGGAGATCCAATGAGCAGTTCTTC. Protein sequence: CASSFSLGRSNEQFF.

There are many counts of this clonotype. The CDR3 loop reads CASSVVLMNTEAFF. As DNA, the CDR3 is TGTGCCAGCAGTGTAGTCCTTATGAACACTGAAGCTTTCTTT. The gene calls are TRBV6-1 and TRBJ1-1, with D unclear. The CDR3 is 14 amino acids. The germline V and J ends were trimmed by 4 bases and 0 bases, with 9 bases remaining between them. CDR1 and CDR2 (germline): MNHNS, SASEGT.

This clonotype came up once. V is TRBV24-1 and J is TRBJ2-3; TRBD2 might be the D (6 bases). This CDR3 has 16 residues. Germline V CDR1 and CDR2: KGHDR, SFDVKD. The V end was cut by 4 bases, the J end by 2 bases, with 15 bases between. The CDR3 DNA is TGTGCCACCAGTGACCCGACTAGGGCGGTCACAGATACGCAGTATTTT. Residues: CATSDPTRAVTDTQYF.

V and J are TRBV7-2 and TRBJ1-2, with D maybe TRBD1 (5 bases). The CDR3 is made up of 12 amino acids. CDR1 is SGHTA and CDR2 is FQGNSA in the germline V gene. V lost 5 bases, J lost 6 bases, and 10 bases lay in between. The CDR3, as DNA: TGTGCCAGCAGCGCCGACAGCCATGGCTACACCTTC. Amino acid sequence: CASSADSHGYTF.

This clonotype showed up many times. V usage is TRBV29-1 and J usage is TRBJ1-2; TRBD1 matches at 11 bases. The ends lost 8 bases at V and 6 bases at J; junction bases unmatched: 5. Germline loops: CDR1 SQVTM, CDR2 ANQGSEA. There are 12 residues in the CDR3. CDR3: CSTGQGANGYTF. DNA for the CDR3: TGCAGCACCGGACAGGGGGCGAATGGCTACACCTTC.

This clonotype has only a few counts. The chain links TRBV12-3 or TRBV12-4 to TRBJ2-7; 12 bases are a match to TRBD2. The junction had 6 bases not matched to a gene; V was cut back by 5 bases and J by 7 bases. This CDR3 has 14 residues. The CDR3: CASSAGLAGSEQYF. CDR3 DNA sequence: TGTGCCAGCAGTGCAGGACTAGCGGGGTCGGAGCAGTACTTC.

There are many counts of this clonotype. The genes are TRBV9 and TRBJ2-3; D uncertain. In germline, CDR1 is SGDLS, CDR2 YYNGEE. V lost 0 bases and J lost 6, with 14 bases in between. The CDR3 extends over 15 amino acids. This chain's CDR3 is CASSVDPSTQDTQYF. In nucleotides, the CDR3 is TGTGCCAGCAGCGTAGATCCATCAACGCAGGATACGCAGTATTTT.

This clonotype was recorded many times. The V gene is TRBV12-3 or TRBV12-4, the J gene TRBJ2-3; D gene ambiguous. V shed 6 bases and J shed 4 bases, with 14 bases lying between them. The CDR3 extends over 14 amino acids. The CDR3 is CASSLTVSADTQYF. The CDR3 DNA sequence: TGTGCCAGCAGCCTAACGGTTTCGGCAGATACGCAGTATTTT.

The chain recombines TRBV12-3 or TRBV12-4 with TRBJ2-7; 8 nucleotides line up with TRBD1. The V gene end was trimmed by 6 bases and the J gene end by 0 bases; junction bases not matched to a gene: 4. This CDR3 is 14 amino acids long. The CDR3 region is CASRRDRHSYEQYF. The CDR3 nucleotides are TGTGCCAGCAGGCGGGACAGGCACTCCTACGAGCAGTACTTC.